This T cell receptor (beta chain) was identified during a study of T-cell memory formation after mild COVID-19. Study background: Clusters were largely donor specific.

TCRdb re-analysed the 5' RACE reads in MiXCR, keeping a single row per CDR3 protein. Of 210,000 or so distinct CDR3 sequences listed, about 16% are singletons. The CDR3 runs 16 residues. Looked up from germline, CDR1 is SGHVS and CDR2 is FQNEAQ. With 1 base removed from V and 5 bases from J, the gap between germline ends came to 17 bases. In its sample, this clonotype was seen a few times. The chain has TRBV7-8 and TRBJ1-1, with D unresolved. Source material: PBMCs or a T cell subset sorted from them (not recorded which). The sequence came from an adult woman who had mild COVID-19 (a few samples of this study predate the infection). Cell type and time point are not known. CDR3 in amino acids: CASSLVSSGSFTEAFF. In DNA, the CDR3 is TGTGCCAGCAGCTTAGTAAGTAGCGGCAGCTTTACTGAAGCTTTCTTT.